Below, 9 T cell receptor beta chains from the same sample are listed, as sequenced in a study of T cell repertoires in cytomegalovirus infection. Which antigens these TCRs recognize remains unknown. TCRdb processed the reads anew with MiXCR; each CDR3 protein has one entry. The profile covers some 130,000 distinct CDR3 sequences, with 25% to 35% appearing a single time and roughly 51% taken by the ten largest. The material sequenced was CD8+ T cells from cultured PBMCs, taken from culture after CMV antigen stimulation. All receptors derive from a human donor in good health (CMV status not recorded). Some clones in this sample may be carry-over from other donors' samples.

The CDR3: CASSPPWGRGGRALGEQFF. The CDR3 DNA follows: TGTGCCAGCAGTCCGCCATGGGGTCGCGGGGGAAGGGCATTGGGTGAGCAGTTCTTC. The rearrangement links TRBV12-3 or TRBV12-4 to TRBJ2-1, with 7 bases that match TRBD2. After removal of 5 bases from V and 9 bases from J, the junction contained 25 bases not matched to a gene. There are 19 residues in the CDR3.

The chain employs TRBV12-3 or TRBV12-4 and TRBJ1-2; D not resolved. The CDR3 covers 13 residues. With 4 bases removed from V and 4 bases from J, the gap between germline ends came to 10 bases. In nucleotides, the CDR3 is TGTGCCAGCAGTTCGAGCTCGGCCTATGGCTACACCTTC. Amino acids: CASSSSSAYGYTF.

This clonotype was observed a handful of times. V is TRBV6-1 and J is TRBJ2-7, with D uncertain. Germline CDR1 is MNHNS and CDR2 is SASEGT. The CDR3 sequence is 13 residues long. Trimming stripped 0 bases from V and 5 bases from J, with 8 bases between. The CDR3 sequence is CASSEAWRHEQYF. CDR3 sequence (DNA): TGTGCCAGCAGTGAAGCGTGGCGGCACGAGCAGTACTTC.

This clonotype was seen more than once but under ten times. The V gene is TRBV4-1, the J gene TRBJ2-1, with D unclear. Germline-derived CDR1 and CDR2 are MGHRA and YSYEKL. The CDR3 spans 17 residues. With 0 bases removed from V and 0 bases from J, the gap between germline ends came to 12 bases. The CDR3 protein is CASSQDGEVNSYNEQFF. The CDR3 nucleotides are TGCGCCAGCAGCCAAGACGGTGAAGTGAACTCCTACAATGAGCAGTTCTTC.

This clonotype was recorded at least ten times. The rearrangement joins TRBV2 to TRBJ1-4; no definite D call. CDR1 SNHLY and CDR2 FYNNEI come from the germline V gene. With 2 bases removed from V and 5 bases from J, the gap between germline ends came to 9 bases. CDR3 length: 14 amino acids. CDR3 in amino acids: CASSERGFNEKLFF. Written as DNA, the CDR3 is TGTGCCAGCAGTGAACGGGGTTTCAATGAAAAACTGTTTTTT.

The chain employs TRBV29-1 and TRBJ2-7; D gene ambiguous. Per germline, CDR1 SQVTM and CDR2 ANQGSEA. The CDR3 contains 11 residues. Trimming pared 3 bases from V and 3 bases from J, leaving 6 bases between. The CDR3 loop is CSVEMGYEQYF. DNA for the CDR3: TGCAGCGTTGAGATGGGCTACGAGCAGTACTTC.

The V gene is TRBV7-9, the J gene TRBJ2-7, with D maybe TRBD2 (5 bases). From germline, CDR1 is SEHNR and CDR2 FQNEAQ (reference sequence). The CDR3 contains 13 residues. Trimming cost V 1 base and J 5 bases, with 9 bases left between them. The CDR3 region has the DNA TGTGCCAGCAGCTTAGTTGCCGGGGACGAGCAGTACTTC. Residues: CASSLVAGDEQYF. The whole variable domain, remainder taken from reference TRBV7-9 and TRBJ2-7, is DTGVSQNPRHKITKRGQNVTFRCDPISEHNRLYWYRQTLGQGPEFLTYFQNEAQLEKSRLLSDRFSAERPKGSFSTLEIQRTEQGDSAMYLCASSLVAGDEQYFGPGTRLTVT.

This clonotype occurred a few times. The chain joins TRBV12-3 or TRBV12-4 to TRBJ1-4; D possibly corresponds to TRBD1 (5 bases). This CDR3 spans 14 amino acids. Trimming removed 2 bases at V and 5 bases at J, with 9 bases between. The CDR3 region is CASSLRGRNEKLFF. DNA for the CDR3: TGTGCCAGCAGTTTACGGGGACGCAATGAAAAACTGTTTTTT.

The chain recombines TRBV6-6 with TRBJ1-1; D not resolved. Germline V gene data show CDR1 as MNHNY and CDR2 as SVGAGI (reference sequence). The CDR3 is 16 amino acids. V was clipped by 2 bases and J by 2 bases, with 15 bases between them. The CDR3 DNA sequence: TGTGCCAGCAGTTACAGGATGACAAACAAAAACACTGAAGCTTTCTTT. It codes for CASSYRMTNKNTEAFF.